This entry lists 12 T cell receptor beta chains sequenced from one sample in a study of cytomegalovirus exposure and HLA in healthy donors. PCR was performed using 60 Vbeta and 13 Jbeta primers. Sequenced by immunoSEQ multiplex PCR; TCRdb stores in-frame clones only, minus some. The table lists 150,000 to 200,000 clones, approximately 79% of them singletons. The sample consisted of PBMCs. These receptor sequences come from a woman aged 25 to 39 in good health and CMV-seropositive.

The chain is built from TRBV30 and TRBJ1-1; possibly TRBD1 for D (5 bases). The CDR3 extends over 13 amino acids. V lost 2 bases, J lost 5 bases, and 12 bases lay in between. Germline loops: CDR1 GTSNPN, CDR2 SVGIG (reference sequence). CDR3 nucleotides: TGTGCCTGGAGTCAGGGTCCCCTAACTGAAGCTTTCTTT. Translated: CAWSQGPLTEAFF.

As to this clone: The identical CDR3 is also encoded by other nucleotide sequences in the sample. J is TRBJ1-2 and V is TRBV18; TRBD1 matches 9 bases. CDR3 size: 13 residues. Germline CDR1 KGHSH, CDR2 LQKENI. Unmatched junction bases numbered 2, after V lost 3 bases and J lost 6 bases. In DNA, the CDR3 is TGTGCCAGCTCACCTGGACAGGGGAATGGCTACACCTTC. This translates into CASSPGQGNGYTF.

This chain uses TRBV7-2 with TRBJ2-7; D unclear. V lost 5 bases, J lost 0 bases, and 5 bases lay in between. The CDR3 spans 12 residues. Germline V lookup: CDR1 SGHTA, CDR2 FQGNSA. This CDR3 is CASSPSSYEQYF. The CDR3 DNA follows: TGTGCCAGCAGCCCCAGCTCCTACGAGCAGTACTTC.

The chain joins TRBV19 to TRBJ2-3; 7 bases fit TRBD2. The CDR3 extends over 16 amino acids. Germline CDR1 is LNHDA and CDR2 is SQIVND (reference sequence). V trimming: 4 bases; J trimming: 0 bases; junction bases outside the gene matches: 7. Here the CDR3 reads CASSTFQRGSTDTQYF. Here the CDR3 DNA reads TGTGCCAGTAGTACATTCCAGCGGGGAAGCACAGATACGCAGTATTTT.

The CDR3 is CASSAGVRGNQPQHF. The CDR3 nucleotides are TGTGCCAGCTCCGCGGGGGTCAGGGGCAATCAGCCCCAGCATTTT. This chain uses TRBV28 with TRBJ1-5; TRBD1 is a possible D gene (5 bases). The CDR3 spans 15 residues. Trimming removed 8 bases at V and 2 bases at J, with 16 bases between. Germline V gene lookup returns CDR1 MDHEN and CDR2 SYDVKM.

This clone came up a few times. The CDR3, as DNA: TGTGCCAGCAGCCCTCCTGCAACTAATGAAAAACTGTTTTTT. It specifies CASSPPATNEKLFF. The V call is TRBV7-2, the J call TRBJ1-4; D remains ambiguous. Germline V gene sequence: CDR1 SGHTA, CDR2 FQGNSA. This CDR3 spans 14 amino acids. V was cut by 5 bases and J by 0 bases, with 7 bases left in between.

A single count supports this clone. J is TRBJ2-7 and V is TRBV27; the match to TRBD1 covers 7 bases. The junction had 12 bases not matched to a gene; V was cut back by 6 bases and J by 1 base. Per the germline V gene, CDR1 is MNHEY and CDR2 is SMNVEV (reference sequence). The CDR3 is made up of 16 amino acids. The CDR3 coding sequence is TGTGCCAGCAGCCCGTATGATCAGGGGGATTCCTACGAGCAGTACTTC. As protein: CASSPYDQGDSYEQYF.

The J gene is TRBJ1-5, the V gene TRBV7-8; 8 nucleotides align to TRBD1. The V segment lost 5 bases and the J segment 7 bases; nucleotides outside the gene matches: 10. This CDR3 contains 15 residues. Germline V lookup: CDR1 SGHVS, CDR2 FQNEAQ. CDR3 bases: TGTGCCAGCAGCGTTGACAGGGGTAGACACCAGCCCCAGCATTTT. Translating it yields CASSVDRGRHQPQHF.

The rearrangement uses TRBV11-3 and TRBJ2-3; 7 bases are a match to TRBD2. CDR3 size: 16 residues. CDR1 is SGHNT and CDR2 is YENEEA in the germline V gene. Trimming at V came to 1 base and at J to 2 bases, leaving 6 bases not matched to a gene. The CDR3 sequence: CASSLGDSGPTDTQYF. DNA of the CDR3: TGTGCCAGCAGCTTAGGTGATAGCGGGCCCACAGATACGCAGTATTTT.

The rearrangement joins TRBV19 to TRBJ1-5; D is possibly TRBD1 (5 bases). V lost 4 bases and J 2 bases, leaving 12 bases between the germline ends. CDR1 LNHDA and CDR2 SQIVND come from the germline V gene (reference sequence). This CDR3 spans 15 amino acids. CDR3 in amino acids: CASSKSGTRNQPQHF. In nucleotides, the CDR3 is TGTGCCAGTAGTAAATCAGGGACTCGCAATCAGCCCCAGCATTTT.

The V gene is TRBV10-2, the J gene TRBJ1-1; TRBD1 is a possible D gene (6 bases). The ends were cut back, 6 bases at V and 1 base at J, with 21 bases in the middle. CDR1 WSHSY and CDR2 SAAADI come from the germline V gene. The CDR3 is made up of 17 amino acids. The CDR3 region has the DNA TGCGCCAGCAGGGCACACTCCTTCACAGGGAAGAACACTGAAGCTTTCTTT. Its translation is CASRAHSFTGKNTEAFF.

This chain connects TRBV10-3 to TRBJ2-3, with TRBD2 identical over 13 bases. Per germline, CDR1 ENHRY and CDR2 SYGVKD. V lost 0 bases, J lost 2 bases, and 2 bases stayed unmatched. The CDR3 has 17 residues. CDR3 nucleotide sequence: TGTGCCATCAGTGAGTCGACTAGCGGGGGGACCACAGATACGCAGTATTTT. This encodes CAISESTSGGTTDTQYF.